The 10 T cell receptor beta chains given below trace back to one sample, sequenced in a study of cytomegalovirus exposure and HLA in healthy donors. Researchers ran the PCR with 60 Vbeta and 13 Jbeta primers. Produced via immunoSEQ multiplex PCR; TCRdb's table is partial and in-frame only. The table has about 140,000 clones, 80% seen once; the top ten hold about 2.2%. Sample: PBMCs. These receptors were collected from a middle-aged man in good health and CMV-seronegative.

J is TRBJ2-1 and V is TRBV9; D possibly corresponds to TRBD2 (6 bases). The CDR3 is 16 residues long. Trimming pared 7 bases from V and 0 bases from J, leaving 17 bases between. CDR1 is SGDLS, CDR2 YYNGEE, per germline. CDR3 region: CASGGGTGSSYNEQFF. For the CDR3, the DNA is TGTGCCAGCGGCGGCGGGACGGGGAGCTCCTACAATGAGCAGTTCTTC.

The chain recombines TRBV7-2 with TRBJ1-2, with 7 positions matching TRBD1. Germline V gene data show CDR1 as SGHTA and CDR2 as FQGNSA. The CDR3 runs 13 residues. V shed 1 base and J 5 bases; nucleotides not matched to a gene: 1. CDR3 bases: TGTGCCAGCAGCTTAGAACAGGGGTATGGCTACACCTTC. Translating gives CASSLEQGYGYTF.

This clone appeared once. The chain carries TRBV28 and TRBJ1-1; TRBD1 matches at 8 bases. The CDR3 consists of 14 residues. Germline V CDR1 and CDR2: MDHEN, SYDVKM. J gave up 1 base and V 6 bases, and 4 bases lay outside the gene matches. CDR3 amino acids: CASRKTGGNTEAFF. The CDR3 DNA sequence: TGTGCCAGCAGAAAAACAGGGGGGAACACTGAAGCTTTCTTT.

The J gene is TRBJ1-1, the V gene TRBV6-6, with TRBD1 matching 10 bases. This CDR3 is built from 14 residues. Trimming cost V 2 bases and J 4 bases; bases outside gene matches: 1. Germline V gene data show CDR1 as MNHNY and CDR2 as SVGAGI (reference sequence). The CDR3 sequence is CASSYDRGLTEAFF. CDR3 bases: TGTGCCAGCAGTTACGACAGGGGGCTCACTGAAGCTTTCTTT.

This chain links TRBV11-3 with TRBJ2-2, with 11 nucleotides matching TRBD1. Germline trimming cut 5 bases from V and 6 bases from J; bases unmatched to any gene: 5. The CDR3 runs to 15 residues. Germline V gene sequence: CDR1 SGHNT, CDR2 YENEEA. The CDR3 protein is CASSHGGQGAGELFF. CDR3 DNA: TGTGCCAGCAGCCATGGGGGACAGGGGGCCGGGGAGCTGTTTTTT. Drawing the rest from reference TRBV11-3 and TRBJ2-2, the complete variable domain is EAGVVQSPRYKIIEKKQPVAFWCNPISGHNTLYWYLQNLGQGPELLIRYENEEAVDDSQLPKDRFSAERLKGVDSTLKIQPAELGDSAVYLCASSHGGQGAGELFFGEGSRLTVL.

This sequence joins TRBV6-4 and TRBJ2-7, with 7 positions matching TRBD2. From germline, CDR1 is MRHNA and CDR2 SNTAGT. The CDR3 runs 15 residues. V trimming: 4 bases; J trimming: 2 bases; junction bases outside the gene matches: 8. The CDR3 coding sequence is TGTGCCAGCAGTGCTGGGCTAGCGGAAACCTACGAGCAGTACTTC. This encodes CASSAGLAETYEQYF.

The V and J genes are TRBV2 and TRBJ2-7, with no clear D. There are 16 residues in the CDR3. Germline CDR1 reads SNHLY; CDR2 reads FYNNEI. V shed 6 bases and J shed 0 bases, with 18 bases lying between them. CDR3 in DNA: TGTGCCAGCAGGACCCTAGGAGACCTCCTCTCCTACGAGCAGTACTTC. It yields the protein CASRTLGDLLSYEQYF.

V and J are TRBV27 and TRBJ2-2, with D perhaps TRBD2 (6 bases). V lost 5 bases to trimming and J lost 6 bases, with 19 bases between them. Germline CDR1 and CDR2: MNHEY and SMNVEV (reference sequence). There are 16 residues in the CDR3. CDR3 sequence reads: CASSPFFGSGPGELFF. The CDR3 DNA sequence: TGTGCCAGCAGTCCCTTTTTCGGCAGCGGGCCCGGGGAGCTGTTTTTT.

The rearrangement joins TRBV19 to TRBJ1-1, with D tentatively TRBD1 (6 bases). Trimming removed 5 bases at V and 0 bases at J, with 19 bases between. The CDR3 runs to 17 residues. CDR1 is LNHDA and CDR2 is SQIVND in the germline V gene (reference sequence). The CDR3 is CASSYTLRGFVNTEAFF. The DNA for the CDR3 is TGTGCCAGTAGTTATACTCTCAGGGGTTTTGTGAACACTGAAGCTTTCTTT.

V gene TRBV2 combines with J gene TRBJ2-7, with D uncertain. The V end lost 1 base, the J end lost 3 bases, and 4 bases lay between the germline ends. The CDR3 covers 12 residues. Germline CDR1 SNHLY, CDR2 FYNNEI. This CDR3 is CASSEGHYEQYF. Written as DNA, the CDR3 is TGTGCCAGCAGTGAAGGACACTACGAGCAGTACTTC.